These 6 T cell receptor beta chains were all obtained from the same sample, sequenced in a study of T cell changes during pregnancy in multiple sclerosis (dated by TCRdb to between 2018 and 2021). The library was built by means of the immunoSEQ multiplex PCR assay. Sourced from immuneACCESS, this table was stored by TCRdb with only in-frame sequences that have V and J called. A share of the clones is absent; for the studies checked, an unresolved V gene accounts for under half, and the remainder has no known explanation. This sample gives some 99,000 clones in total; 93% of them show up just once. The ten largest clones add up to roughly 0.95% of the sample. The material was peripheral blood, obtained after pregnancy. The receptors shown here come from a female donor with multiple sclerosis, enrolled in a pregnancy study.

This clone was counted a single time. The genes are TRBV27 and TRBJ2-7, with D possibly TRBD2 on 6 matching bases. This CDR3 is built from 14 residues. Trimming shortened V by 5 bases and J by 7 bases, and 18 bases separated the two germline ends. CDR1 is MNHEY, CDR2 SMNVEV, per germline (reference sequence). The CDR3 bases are TGTGCCAGCAGTCGACTAGTTTCCCCACGGGAGCAGTACTTC. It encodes CASSRLVSPREQYF.

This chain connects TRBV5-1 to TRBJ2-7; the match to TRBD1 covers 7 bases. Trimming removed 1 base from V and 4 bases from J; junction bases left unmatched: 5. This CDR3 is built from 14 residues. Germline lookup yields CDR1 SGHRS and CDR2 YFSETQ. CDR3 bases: TGCGCCAGCAGCTTGCGAGGGGGCTTTTACGAGCAGTACTTC. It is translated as CASSLRGGFYEQYF.

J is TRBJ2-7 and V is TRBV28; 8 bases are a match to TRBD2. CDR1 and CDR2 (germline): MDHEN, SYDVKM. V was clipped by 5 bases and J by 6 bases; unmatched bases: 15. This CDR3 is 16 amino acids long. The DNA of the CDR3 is TGTGCCAGCAGTCAAACGCCAGCGGGAGCCATTTCCGAGCAGTACTTC. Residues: CASSQTPAGAISEQYF.

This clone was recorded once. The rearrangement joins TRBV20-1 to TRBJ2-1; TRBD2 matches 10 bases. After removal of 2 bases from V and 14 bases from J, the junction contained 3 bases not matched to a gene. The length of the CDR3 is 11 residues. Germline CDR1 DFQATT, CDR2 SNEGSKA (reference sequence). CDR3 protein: CSARLAGVEFF. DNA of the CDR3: TGCAGTGCTAGACTAGCGGGAGTGGAGTTCTTC.

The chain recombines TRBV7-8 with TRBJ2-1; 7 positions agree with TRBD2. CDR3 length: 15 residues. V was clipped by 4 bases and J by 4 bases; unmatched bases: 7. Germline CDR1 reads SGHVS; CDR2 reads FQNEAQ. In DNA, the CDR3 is TGTGCCAGCAGCTCAACCAGCGGGGCGTACAATGAGCAGTTCTTC. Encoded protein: CASSSTSGAYNEQFF.

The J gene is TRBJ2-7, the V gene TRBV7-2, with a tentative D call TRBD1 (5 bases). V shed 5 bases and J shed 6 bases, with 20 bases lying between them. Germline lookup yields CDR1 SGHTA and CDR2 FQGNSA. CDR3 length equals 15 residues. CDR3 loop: CASSPGPQAWGEQYF. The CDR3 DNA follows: TGTGCCAGCAGCCCCGGTCCACAGGCGTGGGGCGAGCAGTACTTC.